These T cell receptor beta chains were read from a single sample in a study of identical twins. TCRdb recomputed calls from the 5' RACE reads with MiXCR, one row per CDR3 protein. This sample carries a few hundred thousand distinct CDR3 sequences, 20% to 25% of them seen once, and the ten largest clones take 2.9%. This sample also appeared in a second study, on T cells expressing NK-cell markers.

The sample consisted of CD4+ T cells sorted from blood. The receptors shown here come from a woman aged 18-29 years in good health. The conserved cysteine and the conserved F or W are not part of the CDR3 here. The D gene is left open where the match is weak. A clone size is listed for some rows: how often the clone was seen (once, few, many), or a class if it is expanded.

J | V | D | size | CDR3
TRBJ2-1 | TRBV9 | TRBD2 | few | ASSSAGAYNEQF
TRBJ2-7 | TRBV18 | . | few | ASSPLGRLYEQY
TRBJ2-1 | TRBV7-8 | . | . | ASSLDKGSIGYNEQF
TRBJ2-1 | TRBV20-1 | TRBD2 | . | SASGLALYNEQF
TRBJ1-1 | TRBV7-2 | TRBD1 | few | ASSFAGTVNTEAF
TRBJ1-2 | TRBV5-1 | . | few | ASSLAEGPYGYT
TRBJ2-1 | TRBV5-1 | TRBD2 | few | ASFVTGGEQF
TRBJ2-2 | TRBV7-7 | . | . | ASSFTSSGGELF
TRBJ2-7 | TRBV6-5 | TRBD1 | few | ASSYLEQGWEQY
TRBJ2-1 | TRBV5-1 | TRBD2 | few | ASSLRGAGEDNEQF
TRBJ2-1 | TRBV12-5 | TRBD2 | . | ASSASGSYNEQF
TRBJ2-7 | TRBV15 | TRBD1 | once | ATSSGPGTASYEQY
TRBJ1-5 | TRBV12-3/TRBV12-4 | . | medium-sized | ASSLGNQPQH
TRBJ2-7 | TRBV20-1 | TRBD1 | few | SARSGQTYEQY
TRBJ2-4 | TRBV6-5 | . | . | ASSLRGSKNIQY
TRBJ2-5 | TRBV12-3/TRBV12-4 | TRBD2 | . | ASSPRTSSQETQY
TRBJ1-2 | TRBV14 | . | . | ASSQSIGQGYT
TRBJ2-7 | TRBV11-2 | TRBD2 | few | ASSSGGQREAPTNPYEQY
TRBJ2-1 | TRBV2 | . | . | ASSPEEWTPQWGEQF
TRBJ2-7 | TRBV2 | TRBD1 | . | ASSATGQSHEQY
TRBJ2-7 | TRBV2 | TRBD2 | few | ASSGGGTSYEQY
TRBJ1-2 | TRBV20-1 | TRBD1 | . | SANRGGDYGYT
TRBJ2-5 | TRBV5-1 | TRBD2 | . | ASSVSRTSGQETQY
TRBJ2-6 | TRBV6-1 | . | . | ASSELGSGANVLT
TRBJ2-1 | TRBV23-1 | . | . | ASSLTGPEQF
TRBJ2-3 | TRBV12-3/TRBV12-4 | TRBD1 | . | ASAGTGGSNTQY